These 11 T cell receptor beta chains came from one sample sequenced in a study of blood T cells in healthy people across ages. A second about 6 to 11 cycle PCR used barcoded and J-beta primers. TCRdb redid the calling of the 5' RACE reads with MiXCR, one entry per CDR3 protein. The data show hundreds of thousands of distinct CDR3 sequences, under 55% seen once. The specimen was blood. Source of these receptors: a man between 60 and 75 years old in good health.

The chain uses TRBV6-5 and TRBJ2-3, with 9 nucleotides matching TRBD2. This CDR3 is 15 amino acids long. CDR1 and CDR2 from the germline V gene are MNHEY and SVGAGI. J lost 1 base, V lost 6 bases, and 5 bases had no gene match. CDR3: CASREIAGGTDTQYF. The CDR3 region has the DNA TGTGCCAGCAGAGAAATAGCGGGGGGCACAGATACGCAGTATTTT.

In the case of this clonotype: A read error is possible here, since a much larger clone lies one base away. This sequence joins TRBV6-5 and TRBJ2-5; D remains ambiguous. The assigned J gene may be wrong: the sequence end matches TRBJ2-7 better. Germline values: CDR1 MNHEY, CDR2 SVGAGI. There are 12 residues in the CDR3. For the CDR3, the DNA is TGTGCCGGCAGTCGCAGCCCCCTCGAGCAGTACTTC. As protein: CAGSRSPLEQYF.

This clonotype was picked up a small number of times. The chain couples TRBV20-1 to TRBJ1-2; D may be TRBD1 (6 bases). Germline assignment: CDR1 DFQATT and CDR2 SNEGSKA (reference sequence). The CDR3 totals 14 residues. The V gene lost 4 bases and the J gene lost 6 bases, with 18 bases spanning the gap. The CDR3 loop is CSATLQGLRNGYTF. CDR3 nucleotides: TGCAGTGCTACTTTACAGGGTTTGAGGAATGGCTACACCTTC.

The rearrangement links TRBV7-2 to TRBJ2-1; D might be TRBD1 (6 bases). Germline V CDR1 and CDR2: SGHTA, FQGNSA. Trimming stripped 2 bases from V and 6 bases from J, with 11 bases between. CDR3 length: 14 residues. The CDR3, as DNA: TGTGCCAGCAGCTTAAGCCAGGGGAGCAATGAGCAGTTCTTC. Its translation is CASSLSQGSNEQFF.

This clonotype was observed a few times. This chain links TRBV6-1 with TRBJ2-5; possibly TRBD1 or TRBD2 for D (5 bases each). The germline CDR1 and CDR2 sequences are MNHNS and SASEGT. CDR3 size: 15 residues. CDR3 sequence: CTTAHSPGMEETQYF. DNA for the CDR3: TGTACGACAGCGCACTCTCCGGGGATGGAAGAGACCCAGTACTTC.

The chain combines TRBV28 with TRBJ1-2, with D maybe TRBD1 (5 bases). Germline loops: CDR1 MDHEN, CDR2 SYDVKM. V gave up 8 bases and J gave up 6 bases, with 19 bases separating them. This CDR3 region has 14 residues. The CDR3 DNA follows: TGTGCCAGCGCGGGGGGGGGTACCAAAGATGGCTACACCTTC. This sequence encodes CASAGGGTKDGYTF.

The chain couples TRBV20-1 to TRBJ1-5; 9 nucleotides line up with TRBD1. Germline trimming cut 0 bases from V and 5 bases from J; bases unmatched to any gene: 8. CDR1 is DFQATT and CDR2 is SNEGSKA in the germline V gene (reference sequence). The length of the CDR3 is 16 residues. In nucleotides, the CDR3 is TGCAGTGCTAGAGATTGGGGACAGGGAGACCATCAGCCCCAGCATTTT. Protein: CSARDWGQGDHQPQHF.

The J gene is TRBJ2-1, the V gene TRBV20-1, with 11 bases lining up with TRBD2. Germline V lookup: CDR1 DFQATT, CDR2 SNEGSKA (reference sequence). The CDR3 consists of 15 residues. Trimming took 0 bases from V and 3 from J; bases not matched to a gene: 1. CDR3 sequence reads: CSARDGTSGYNEQFF. The DNA of the CDR3 is TGCAGTGCTAGAGACGGGACTAGCGGCTACAATGAGCAGTTCTTC.

This clonotype appeared once. One end of the junction fails to match germline, which may point to a read error. This chain connects TRBV9 to TRBJ2-1, with D perhaps TRBD2 (6 bases). The CDR3 spans 16 residues. Germline V lookup: CDR1 SGDLS, CDR2 YYNGEE. CDR3 loop: CVSSLSLSGGYNEQFF. The CDR3 nucleotides are TGTGTCAGCAGCCTCTCACTCTCCGGGGGTTACAATGAGCAGTTCTTC.

The chain couples TRBV7-9 to TRBJ2-7; unclear D gene. The CDR3 spans 12 residues. Germline V gives CDR1 SEHNR, CDR2 FQNEAQ (reference sequence). V shed 3 bases and J shed 7 bases, with 10 bases lying between them. The CDR3 DNA sequence: TGTGCCAGCAGCTTCCAGTTCGGAGAGCAGTACTTC. The encoded protein is CASSFQFGEQYF.

V is TRBV5-1 and J is TRBJ2-1; TRBD2 matches 9 bases. Germline V gene sequence: CDR1 SGHRS, CDR2 YFSETQ. The CDR3 length is 13 residues. Trimming at V came to 5 bases and at J to 9 bases, leaving 6 bases not matched to a gene. The CDR3 loop reads CASRAAGGLEQFF. The CDR3 DNA sequence: TGCGCCAGCAGGGCGGCGGGGGGGCTTGAGCAGTTCTTC.